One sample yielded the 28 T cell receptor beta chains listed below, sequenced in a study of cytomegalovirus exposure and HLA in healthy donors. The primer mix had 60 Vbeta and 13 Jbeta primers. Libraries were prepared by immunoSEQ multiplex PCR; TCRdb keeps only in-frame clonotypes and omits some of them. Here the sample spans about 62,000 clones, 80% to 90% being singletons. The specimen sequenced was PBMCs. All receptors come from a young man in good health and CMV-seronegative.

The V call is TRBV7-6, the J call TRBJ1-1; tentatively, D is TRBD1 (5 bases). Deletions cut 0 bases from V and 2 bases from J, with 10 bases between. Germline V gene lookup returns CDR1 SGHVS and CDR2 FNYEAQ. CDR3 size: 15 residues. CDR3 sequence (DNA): TGTGCCAGCAGCTTAGCATGGGGCTTCAACACTGAAGCTTTCTTT. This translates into CASSLAWGFNTEAFF.

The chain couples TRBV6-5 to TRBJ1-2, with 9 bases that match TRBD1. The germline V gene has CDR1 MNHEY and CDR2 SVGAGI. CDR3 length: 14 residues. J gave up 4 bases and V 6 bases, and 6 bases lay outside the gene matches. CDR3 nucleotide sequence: TGTGCCAGCAGGAAGACAGGGGGAAGCTATGGCTACACCTTC. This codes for CASRKTGGSYGYTF.

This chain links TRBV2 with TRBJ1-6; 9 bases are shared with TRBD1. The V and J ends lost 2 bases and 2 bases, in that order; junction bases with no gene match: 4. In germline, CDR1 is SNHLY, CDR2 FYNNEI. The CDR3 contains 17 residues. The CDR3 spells CASSERGDRAYNSPLHF. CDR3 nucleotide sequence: TGTGCCAGCAGTGAACGAGGGGACAGGGCCTATAATTCACCCCTCCACTTT.

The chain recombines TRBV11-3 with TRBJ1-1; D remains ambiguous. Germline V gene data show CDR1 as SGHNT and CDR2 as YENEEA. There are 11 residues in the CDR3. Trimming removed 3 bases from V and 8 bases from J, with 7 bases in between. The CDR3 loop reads CASSFSEEAFF. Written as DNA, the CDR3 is TGTGCCAGCAGCTTTTCCGAGGAAGCTTTCTTT.

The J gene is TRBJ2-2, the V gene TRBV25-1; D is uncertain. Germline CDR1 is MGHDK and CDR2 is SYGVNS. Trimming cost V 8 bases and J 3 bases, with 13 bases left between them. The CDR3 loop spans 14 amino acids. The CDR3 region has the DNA TGTGCCAGCGGCACGGAGTTGCACACCGGGGAGCTGTTTTTT. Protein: CASGTELHTGELFF. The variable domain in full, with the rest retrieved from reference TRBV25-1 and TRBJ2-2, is EADIYQTPRYLVIGTGKKITLECSQTMGHDKMYWYQQDPGMELHLIHYSYGVNSTEKGDLSSESTVSRIRTEHFPLTLESARPSHTSQYLCASGTELHTGELFFGEGSRLTVL.

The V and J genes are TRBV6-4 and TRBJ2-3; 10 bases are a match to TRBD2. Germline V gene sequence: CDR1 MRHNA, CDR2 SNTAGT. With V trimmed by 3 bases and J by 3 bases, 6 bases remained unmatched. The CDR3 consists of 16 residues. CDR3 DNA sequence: TGTGCCAGCAGTGATGGAAGCGGGGGGGCGACAGATACGCAGTATTTT. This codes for CASSDGSGGATDTQYF.

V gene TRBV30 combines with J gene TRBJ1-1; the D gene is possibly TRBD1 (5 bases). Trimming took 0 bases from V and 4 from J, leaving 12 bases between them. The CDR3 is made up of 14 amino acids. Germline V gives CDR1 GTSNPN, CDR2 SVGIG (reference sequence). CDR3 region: CAWSVTGDGTEAFF. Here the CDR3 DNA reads TGTGCCTGGAGTGTTACGGGGGATGGCACTGAAGCTTTCTTT. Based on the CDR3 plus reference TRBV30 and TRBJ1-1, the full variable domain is SQTIHQWPATLVQPVGSPLSLECTVEGTSNPNLYWYRQAAGRGLQLLFYSVGIGQISSEVPQNLSASRPQDRQFILSSKKLLLSDSGFYLCAWSVTGDGTEAFFGQGTRLTVV.

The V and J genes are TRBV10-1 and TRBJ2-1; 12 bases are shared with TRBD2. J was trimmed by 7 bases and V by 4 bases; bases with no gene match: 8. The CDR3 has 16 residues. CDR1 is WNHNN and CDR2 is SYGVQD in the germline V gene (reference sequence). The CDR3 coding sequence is TGCGCCAGCAGTGCTGCCTCTAGCGGGGGGGCGAATGAGCAGTTCTTC. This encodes CASSAASSGGANEQFF.

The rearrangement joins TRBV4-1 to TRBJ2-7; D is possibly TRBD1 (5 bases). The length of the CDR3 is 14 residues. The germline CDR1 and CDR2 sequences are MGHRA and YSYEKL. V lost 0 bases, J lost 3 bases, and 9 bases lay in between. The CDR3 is CASSQERGNYEQYF. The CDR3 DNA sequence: TGCGCCAGCAGCCAAGAAAGGGGTAACTACGAGCAGTACTTC.

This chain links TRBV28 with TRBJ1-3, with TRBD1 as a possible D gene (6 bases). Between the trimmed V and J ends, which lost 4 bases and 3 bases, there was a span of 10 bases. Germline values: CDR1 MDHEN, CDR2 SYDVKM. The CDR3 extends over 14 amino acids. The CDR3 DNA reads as TGTGCCAGCAGTTCCAGGGGCGTTGGAAACACCATATATTTT. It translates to CASSSRGVGNTIYF.

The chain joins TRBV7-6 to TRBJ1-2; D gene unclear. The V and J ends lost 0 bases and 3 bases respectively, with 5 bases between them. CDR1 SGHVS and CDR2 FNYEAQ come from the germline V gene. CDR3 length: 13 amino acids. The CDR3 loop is CASSLADYYGYTF. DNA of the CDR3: TGTGCCAGCAGCTTAGCAGACTACTATGGCTACACCTTC.

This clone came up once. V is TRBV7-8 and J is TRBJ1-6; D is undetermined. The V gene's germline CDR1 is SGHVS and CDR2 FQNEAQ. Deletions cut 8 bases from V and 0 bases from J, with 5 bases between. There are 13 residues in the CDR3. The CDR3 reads CASENSYNSPLHF. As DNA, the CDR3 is TGTGCCAGCGAGAACTCCTATAATTCACCCCTCCACTTT.

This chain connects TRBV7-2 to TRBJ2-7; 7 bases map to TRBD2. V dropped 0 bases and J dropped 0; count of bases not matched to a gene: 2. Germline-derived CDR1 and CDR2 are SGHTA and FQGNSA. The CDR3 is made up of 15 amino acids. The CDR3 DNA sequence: TGTGCCAGCAGCTTAGCCAGCGGGGCCTCCTACGAGCAGTACTTC. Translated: CASSLASGASYEQYF.

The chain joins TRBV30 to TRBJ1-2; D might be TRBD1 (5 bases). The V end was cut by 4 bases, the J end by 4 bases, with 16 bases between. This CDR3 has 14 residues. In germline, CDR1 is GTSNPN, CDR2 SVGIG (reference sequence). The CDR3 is CAWTSFGGTYGYTF. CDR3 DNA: TGTGCCTGGACCTCCTTCGGGGGGACCTATGGCTACACCTTC.

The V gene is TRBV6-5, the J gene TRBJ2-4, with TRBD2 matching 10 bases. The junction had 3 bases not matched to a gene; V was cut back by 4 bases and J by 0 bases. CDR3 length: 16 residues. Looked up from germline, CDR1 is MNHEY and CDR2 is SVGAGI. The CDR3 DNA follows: TGTGCCAGCAGTTTTAGCGGGGGGTTAGCCAAAAACATTCAGTACTTC. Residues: CASSFSGGLAKNIQYF.

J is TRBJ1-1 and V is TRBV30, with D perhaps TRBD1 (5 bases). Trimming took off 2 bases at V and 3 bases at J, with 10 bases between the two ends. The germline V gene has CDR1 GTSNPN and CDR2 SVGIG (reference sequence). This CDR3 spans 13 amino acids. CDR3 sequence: CAWSPGLHTEAFF. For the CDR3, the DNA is TGTGCCTGGAGTCCGGGACTCCACACTGAAGCTTTCTTT. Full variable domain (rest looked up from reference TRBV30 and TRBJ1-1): SQTIHQWPATLVQPVGSPLSLECTVEGTSNPNLYWYRQAAGRGLQLLFYSVGIGQISSEVPQNLSASRPQDRQFILSSKKLLLSDSGFYLCAWSPGLHTEAFFGQGTRLTVV.

CDR3 sequence: CASRPGETYEQYF. CDR3 in DNA: TGTGCCAGCAGACCAGGGGAGACATACGAGCAGTACTTC. The chain has TRBV7-2 and TRBJ2-7; D might be TRBD1 (6 bases). Germline CDR1 SGHTA, CDR2 FQGNSA. The CDR3 runs 13 residues. V shed 6 bases and J shed 4 bases, with 13 bases lying between them.

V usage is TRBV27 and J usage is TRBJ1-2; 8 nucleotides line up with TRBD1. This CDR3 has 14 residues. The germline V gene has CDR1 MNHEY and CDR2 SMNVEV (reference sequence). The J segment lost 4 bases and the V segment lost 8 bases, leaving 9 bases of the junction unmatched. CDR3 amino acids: CASAGQGGSYGYTF. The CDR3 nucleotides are TGTGCCAGCGCTGGACAGGGTGGGAGCTATGGCTACACCTTC.

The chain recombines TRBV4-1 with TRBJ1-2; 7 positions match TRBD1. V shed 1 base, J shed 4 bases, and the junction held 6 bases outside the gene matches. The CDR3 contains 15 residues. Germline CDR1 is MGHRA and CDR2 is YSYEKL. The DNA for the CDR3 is TGCGCCAGCAGCCAAGTAGGGGGCCAGAGCTATGGCTACACCTTC. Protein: CASSQVGGQSYGYTF.

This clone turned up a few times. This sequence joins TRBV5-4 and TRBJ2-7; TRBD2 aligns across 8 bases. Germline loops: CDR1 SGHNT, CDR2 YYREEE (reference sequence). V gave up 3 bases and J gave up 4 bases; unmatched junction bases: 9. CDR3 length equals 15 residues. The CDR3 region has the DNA TGTGCCAGCAGCTCCGAAGGGCGGGGGGCTTACGAGCAGTACTTC. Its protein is CASSSEGRGAYEQYF. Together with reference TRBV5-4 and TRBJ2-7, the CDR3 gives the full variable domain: ETGVTQSPTHLIKTRGQQVTLRCSSQSGHNTVSWYQQALGQGPQFIFQYYREEENGRGNFPPRFSGLQFPNYSSELNVNALELDDSALYLCASSSEGRGAYEQYFGPGTRLTVT.

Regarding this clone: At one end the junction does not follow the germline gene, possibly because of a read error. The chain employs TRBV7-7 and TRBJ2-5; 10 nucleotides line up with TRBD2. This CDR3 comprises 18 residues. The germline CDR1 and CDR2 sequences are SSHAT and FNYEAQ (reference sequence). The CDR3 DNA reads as TGTGCTAGCAGCGAAGTAGTCAGAAGCGGGGGGGCCCAAGAGACCCAGTACTTC. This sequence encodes CASSEVVRSGGAQETQYF.

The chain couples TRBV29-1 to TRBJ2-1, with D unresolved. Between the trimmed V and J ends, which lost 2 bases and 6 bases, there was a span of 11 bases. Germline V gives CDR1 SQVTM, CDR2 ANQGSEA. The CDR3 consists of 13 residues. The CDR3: CSVEKTGFNEQFF. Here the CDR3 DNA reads TGCAGCGTTGAAAAAACCGGTTTCAATGAGCAGTTCTTC.

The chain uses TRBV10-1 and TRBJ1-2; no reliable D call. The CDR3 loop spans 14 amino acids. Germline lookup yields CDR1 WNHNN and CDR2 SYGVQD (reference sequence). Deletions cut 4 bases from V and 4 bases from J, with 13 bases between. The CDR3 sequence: CASSGGFGSYGYTF. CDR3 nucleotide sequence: TGCGCCAGCAGTGGAGGGTTCGGTAGCTATGGCTACACCTTC.

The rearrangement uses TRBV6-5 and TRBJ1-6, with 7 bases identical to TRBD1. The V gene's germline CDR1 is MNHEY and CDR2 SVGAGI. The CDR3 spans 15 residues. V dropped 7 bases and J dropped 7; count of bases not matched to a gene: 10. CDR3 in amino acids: CASNRGEGFNSPLHF. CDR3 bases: TGTGCCAGCAACAGGGGAGAGGGGTTCAATTCACCCCTCCACTTT.

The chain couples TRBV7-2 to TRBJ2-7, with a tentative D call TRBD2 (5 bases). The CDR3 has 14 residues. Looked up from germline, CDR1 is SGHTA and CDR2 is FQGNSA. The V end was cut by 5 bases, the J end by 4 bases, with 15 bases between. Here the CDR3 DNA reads TGTGCCAGCAGCCCGGACTTCGAGTCTTACGAGCAGTACTTC. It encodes CASSPDFESYEQYF.

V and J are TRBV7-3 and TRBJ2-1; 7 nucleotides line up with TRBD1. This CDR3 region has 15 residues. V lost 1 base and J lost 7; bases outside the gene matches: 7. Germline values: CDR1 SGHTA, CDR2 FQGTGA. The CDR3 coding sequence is TGTGCCAGCAGCTTAATTCGACAGGGACGGAATGAGCAGTTCTTC. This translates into CASSLIRQGRNEQFF.

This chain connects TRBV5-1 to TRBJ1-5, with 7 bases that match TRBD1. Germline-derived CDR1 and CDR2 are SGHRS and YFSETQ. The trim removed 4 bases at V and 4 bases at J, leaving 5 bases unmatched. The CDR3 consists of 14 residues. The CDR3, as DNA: TGCGCCAGCAGCCCGGACAGGCCGAATCAGCCCCAGCATTTT. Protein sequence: CASSPDRPNQPQHF.

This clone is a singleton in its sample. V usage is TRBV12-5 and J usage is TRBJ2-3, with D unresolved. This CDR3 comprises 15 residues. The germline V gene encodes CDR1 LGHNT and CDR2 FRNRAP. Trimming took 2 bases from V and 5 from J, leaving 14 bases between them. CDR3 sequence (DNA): TGTGCTAGTGGTTTGATTCTGACTGGCAAAGATACGCAGTATTTT. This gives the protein CASGLILTGKDTQYF.